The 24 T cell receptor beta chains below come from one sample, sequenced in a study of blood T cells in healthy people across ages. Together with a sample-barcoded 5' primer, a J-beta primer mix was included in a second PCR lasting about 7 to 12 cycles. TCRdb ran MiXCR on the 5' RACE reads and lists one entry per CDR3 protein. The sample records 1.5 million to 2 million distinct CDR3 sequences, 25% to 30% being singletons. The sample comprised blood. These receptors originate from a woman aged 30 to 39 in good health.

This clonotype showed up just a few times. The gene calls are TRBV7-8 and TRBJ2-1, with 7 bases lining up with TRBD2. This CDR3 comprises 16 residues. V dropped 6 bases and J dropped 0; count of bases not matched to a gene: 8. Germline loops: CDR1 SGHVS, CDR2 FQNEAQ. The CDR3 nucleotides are TGTGCCAGCAGAGTAGGGGCTAGCGGCTCCTACAATGAGCAGTTCTTC. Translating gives CASRVGASGSYNEQFF.

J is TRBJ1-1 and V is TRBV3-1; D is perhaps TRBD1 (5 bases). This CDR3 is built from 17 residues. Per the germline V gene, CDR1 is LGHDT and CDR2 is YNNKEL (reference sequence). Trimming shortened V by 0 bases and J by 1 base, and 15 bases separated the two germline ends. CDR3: CASSQDYRGWGNTEAFF. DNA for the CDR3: TGTGCCAGCAGCCAAGATTACCGGGGCTGGGGGAACACTGAAGCTTTCTTT.

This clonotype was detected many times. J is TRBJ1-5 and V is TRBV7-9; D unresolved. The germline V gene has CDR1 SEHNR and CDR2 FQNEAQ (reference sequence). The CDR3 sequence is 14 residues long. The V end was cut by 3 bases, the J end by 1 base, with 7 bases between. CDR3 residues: CASSFSDSNQPQHF. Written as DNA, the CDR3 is TGTGCCAGCAGCTTCTCCGACAGCAATCAGCCCCAGCATTTT. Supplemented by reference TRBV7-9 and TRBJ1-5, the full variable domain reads DTGVSQNPRHKITKRGQNVTFRCDPISEHNRLYWYRQTLGQGPEFLTYFQNEAQLEKSRLLSDRFSAERPKGSFSTLEIQRTEQGDSAMYLCASSFSDSNQPQHFGDGTRLSIL.

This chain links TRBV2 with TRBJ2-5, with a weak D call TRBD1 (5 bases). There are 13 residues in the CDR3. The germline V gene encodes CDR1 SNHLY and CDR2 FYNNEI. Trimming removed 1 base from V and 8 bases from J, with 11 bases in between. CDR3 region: CASSEGQGSTQYF. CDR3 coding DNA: TGTGCCAGCAGTGAAGGGCAGGGATCCACCCAGTACTTC.

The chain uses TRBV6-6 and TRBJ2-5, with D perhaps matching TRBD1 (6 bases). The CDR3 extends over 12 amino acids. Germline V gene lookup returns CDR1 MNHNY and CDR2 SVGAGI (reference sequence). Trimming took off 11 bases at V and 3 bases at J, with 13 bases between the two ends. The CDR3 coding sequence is TGTGCCGCCTCCCCAGGGGAAGAGACCCAGTACTTC. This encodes CAASPGEETQYF.

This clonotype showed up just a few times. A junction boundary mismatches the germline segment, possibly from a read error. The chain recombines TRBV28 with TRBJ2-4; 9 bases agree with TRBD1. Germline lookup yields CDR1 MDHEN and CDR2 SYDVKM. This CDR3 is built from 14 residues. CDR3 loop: CACSPQGARNIQYF. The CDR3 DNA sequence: TGTGCCTGCAGTCCACAGGGGGCTAGAAACATTCAGTACTTC.

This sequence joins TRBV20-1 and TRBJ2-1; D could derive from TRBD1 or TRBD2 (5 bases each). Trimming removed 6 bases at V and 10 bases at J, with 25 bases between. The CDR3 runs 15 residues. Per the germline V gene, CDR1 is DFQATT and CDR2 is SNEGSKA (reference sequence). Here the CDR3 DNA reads TGCAGTGCCCGCACGGGAAGCGGACCTGCAGGGGAGCAGTTCTTC. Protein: CSARTGSGPAGEQFF.

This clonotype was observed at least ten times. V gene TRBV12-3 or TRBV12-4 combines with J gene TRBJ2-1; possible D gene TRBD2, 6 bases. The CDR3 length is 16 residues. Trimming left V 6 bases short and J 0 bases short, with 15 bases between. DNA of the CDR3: TGTGCCAGCAGCTTGGGGCGGGGTAGCTCCTACAATGAGCAGTTCTTC. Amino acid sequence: CASSLGRGSSYNEQFF.

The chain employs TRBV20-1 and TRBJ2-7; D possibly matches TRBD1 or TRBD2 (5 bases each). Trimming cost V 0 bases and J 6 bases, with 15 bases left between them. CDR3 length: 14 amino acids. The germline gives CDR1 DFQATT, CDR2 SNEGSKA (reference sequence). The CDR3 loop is CSARDSGTVGEQYF. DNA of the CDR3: TGCAGTGCTAGAGATTCGGGGACGGTCGGCGAGCAGTACTTC.

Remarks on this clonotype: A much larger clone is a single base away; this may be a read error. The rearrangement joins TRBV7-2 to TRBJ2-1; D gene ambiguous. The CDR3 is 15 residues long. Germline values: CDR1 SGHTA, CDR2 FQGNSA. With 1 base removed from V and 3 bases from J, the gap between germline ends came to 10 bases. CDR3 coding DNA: TGTACCAGCAGCTTAGAATCCATAAACTACAATGAGCAGTTCTTC. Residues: CTSSLESINYNEQFF.

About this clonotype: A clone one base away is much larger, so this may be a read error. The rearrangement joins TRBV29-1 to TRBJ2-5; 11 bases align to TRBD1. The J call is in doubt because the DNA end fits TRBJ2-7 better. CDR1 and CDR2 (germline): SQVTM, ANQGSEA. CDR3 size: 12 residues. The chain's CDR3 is CIVGQGVDEQYF. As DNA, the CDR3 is TGCATCGTGGGACAGGGGGTGGACGAGCAGTACTTC.

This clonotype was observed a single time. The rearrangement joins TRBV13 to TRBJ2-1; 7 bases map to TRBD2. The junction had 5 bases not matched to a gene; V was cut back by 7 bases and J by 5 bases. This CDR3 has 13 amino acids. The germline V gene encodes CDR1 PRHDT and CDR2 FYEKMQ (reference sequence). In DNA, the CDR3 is TGTGCCAGCATCCTAGCGGATAACAATGAGCAGTTCTTC. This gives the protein CASILADNNEQFF.

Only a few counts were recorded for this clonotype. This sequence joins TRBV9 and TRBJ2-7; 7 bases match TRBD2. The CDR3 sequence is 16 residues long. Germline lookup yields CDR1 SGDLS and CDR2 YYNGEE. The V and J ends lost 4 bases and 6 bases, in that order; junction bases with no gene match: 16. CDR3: CASSHPLGGGVLEQYF. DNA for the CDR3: TGTGCCAGCAGCCACCCCTTGGGGGGGGGTGTCCTCGAGCAGTACTTC.

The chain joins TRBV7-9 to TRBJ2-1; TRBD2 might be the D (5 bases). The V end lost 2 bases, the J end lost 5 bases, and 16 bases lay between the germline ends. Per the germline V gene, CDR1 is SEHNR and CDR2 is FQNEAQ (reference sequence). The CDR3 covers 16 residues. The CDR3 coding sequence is TGTGCCAGCAGCTTATCGGGGTGGCCTCGCGACAATGAGCAGTTCTTC. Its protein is CASSLSGWPRDNEQFF.

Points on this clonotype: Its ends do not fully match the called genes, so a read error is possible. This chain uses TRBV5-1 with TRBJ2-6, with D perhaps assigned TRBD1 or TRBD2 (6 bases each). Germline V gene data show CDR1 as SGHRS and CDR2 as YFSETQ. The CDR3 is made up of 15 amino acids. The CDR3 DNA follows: TGCGCCAGCAGCTCCGGGGGCGACGGGGCCAACGTCCGGACTTTC. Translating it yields CASSSGGDGANVRTF.

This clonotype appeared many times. CDR3 bases: TGCGCCAGCAGCCCGGGACAGGGAATGGGCGACGAGCAGTACTTC. Translated, it gives CASSPGQGMGDEQYF. This sequence joins TRBV4-3 and TRBJ2-7; 9 positions agree with TRBD1. Germline assignment: CDR1 LGHNA and CDR2 YSLEER. J lost 5 bases, V lost 4 bases, and 9 bases had no gene match. CDR3 size: 15 residues.

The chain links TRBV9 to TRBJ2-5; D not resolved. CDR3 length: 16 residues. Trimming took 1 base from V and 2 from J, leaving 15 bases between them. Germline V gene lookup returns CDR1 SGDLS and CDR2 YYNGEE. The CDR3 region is CASSVSRAGGQETQYF. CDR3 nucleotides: TGTGCCAGCAGCGTAAGCCGGGCAGGCGGACAAGAGACCCAGTACTTC.

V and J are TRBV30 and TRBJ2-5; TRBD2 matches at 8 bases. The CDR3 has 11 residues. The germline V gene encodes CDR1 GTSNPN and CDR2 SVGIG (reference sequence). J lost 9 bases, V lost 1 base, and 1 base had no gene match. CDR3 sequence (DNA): TGTGCCTGGAGTGGCGGGGGGCCCCAGTACTTC. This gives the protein CAWSGGGPQYF.

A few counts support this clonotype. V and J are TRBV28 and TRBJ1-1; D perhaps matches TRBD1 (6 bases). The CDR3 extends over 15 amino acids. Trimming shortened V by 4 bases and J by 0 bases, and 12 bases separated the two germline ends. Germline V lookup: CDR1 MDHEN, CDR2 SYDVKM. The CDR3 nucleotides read TGTGCCAGCAGTTCCTCCAGGGGCGTGAACACTGAAGCTTTCTTT. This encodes CASSSSRGVNTEAFF.

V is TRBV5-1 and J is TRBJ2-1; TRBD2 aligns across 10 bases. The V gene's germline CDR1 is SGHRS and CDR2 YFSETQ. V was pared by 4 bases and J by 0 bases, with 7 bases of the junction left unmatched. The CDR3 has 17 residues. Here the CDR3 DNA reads TGCGCCAGCAGCCAAAGCGGGGGGGGAAGCTCCTACAATGAGCAGTTCTTC. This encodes CASSQSGGGSSYNEQFF.

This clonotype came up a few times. In DNA, the CDR3 is TGCGCCAGCACAGCGGGAGGGCCTCACAATGAGCAGTTCTTC. This sequence encodes CASTAGGPHNEQFF. The V gene is TRBV5-1, the J gene TRBJ2-1; 10 bases are shared with TRBD2. CDR1 and CDR2 from the germline V gene are SGHRS and YFSETQ. Losses at the gene ends were 6 bases for V and 5 bases for J; bases not matched to a gene: 5. This CDR3 contains 14 residues.

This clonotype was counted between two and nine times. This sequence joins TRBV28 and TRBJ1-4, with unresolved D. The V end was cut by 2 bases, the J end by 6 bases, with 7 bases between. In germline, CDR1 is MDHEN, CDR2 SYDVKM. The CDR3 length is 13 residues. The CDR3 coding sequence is TGTGCCAGCAGTTTAAGACCTTATGAAAAACTGTTTTTT. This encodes CASSLRPYEKLFF.

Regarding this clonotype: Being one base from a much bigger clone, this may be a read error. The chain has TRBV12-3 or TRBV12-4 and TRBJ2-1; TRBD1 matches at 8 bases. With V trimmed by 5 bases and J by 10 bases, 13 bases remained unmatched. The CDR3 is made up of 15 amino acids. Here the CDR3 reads CASSADRVIAYEQFF. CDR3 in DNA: TGTGCCAGCAGTGCGGACAGGGTTATAGCCTACGAGCAGTTCTTC.

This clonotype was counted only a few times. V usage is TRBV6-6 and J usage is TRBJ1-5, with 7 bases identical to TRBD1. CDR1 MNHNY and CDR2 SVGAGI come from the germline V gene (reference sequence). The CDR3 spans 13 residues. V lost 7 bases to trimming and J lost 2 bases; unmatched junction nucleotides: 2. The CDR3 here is CASTDRGNQPQHF. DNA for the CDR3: TGTGCCAGCACCGACAGGGGCAATCAGCCCCAGCATTTT.